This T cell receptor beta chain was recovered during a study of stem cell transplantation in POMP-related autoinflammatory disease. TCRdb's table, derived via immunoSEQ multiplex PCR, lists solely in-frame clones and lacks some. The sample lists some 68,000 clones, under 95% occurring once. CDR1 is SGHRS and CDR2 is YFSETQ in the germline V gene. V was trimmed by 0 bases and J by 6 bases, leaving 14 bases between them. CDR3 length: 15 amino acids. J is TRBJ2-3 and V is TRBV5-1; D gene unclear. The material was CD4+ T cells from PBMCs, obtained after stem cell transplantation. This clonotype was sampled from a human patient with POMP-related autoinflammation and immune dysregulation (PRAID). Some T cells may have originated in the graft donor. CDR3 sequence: CASSLGQAPYDTQYF. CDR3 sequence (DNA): TGCGCCAGCAGCTTGGGGCAGGCCCCGTACGATACGCAGTATTTT.